Shown below are 17 T cell receptor beta chains from a single sample sequenced in a study of shared clonotypes between healthy human individuals (dated by TCRdb to 2020 to 2022). Libraries were constructed by the immunoSEQ multiplex PCR assay. As stored in TCRdb, this immuneACCESS dataset retains in-frame rearrangements with V and J assigned. A fraction of the clones does not appear; measured against another copy, unresolved V genes explain less than half of the discrepancy, and the remainder lacks a known reason. In this sample the table shows hundreds of thousands of clones, under 80% of which occur a single time. Jointly, the top ten make up over 1.5% of the sample. Sequencing was performed on memory CD4+ T cells sorted from blood. Read against the paper, the sample's cell subset or site label means: CD45RA-negative fraction. The receptors derive from a woman between 25 and 40 years old in good health.

The chain recombines TRBV18 with TRBJ1-1; no definite D call. From germline, CDR1 is KGHSH and CDR2 LQKENI. The CDR3 totals 15 residues. Trimming pared 2 bases from V and 1 base from J, leaving 11 bases between. CDR3 DNA sequence: TGTGCCAGCTCACCAGACGGCCACCCGAACACTGAAGCTTTCTTT. Translated: CASSPDGHPNTEAFF. Full variable domain (remainder filled in from reference TRBV18 and TRBJ1-1): NAGVMQNPRHLVRRRGQEARLRCSPMKGHSHVYWYRQLPEEGLKFMVYLQKENIIDESGMPKERFSAEFPKEGPSILRIQQVVRGDSAAYFCASSPDGHPNTEAFFGQGTRLTVV.

CDR3 region: CASSSLTGLAKNIQYF. The DNA of the CDR3 is TGTGCCAGCAGCTCATTGACAGGGTTGGCCAAAAACATTCAGTACTTC. The chain couples TRBV5-6 to TRBJ2-4, with 7 bases aligning to TRBD1. The germline CDR1 and CDR2 sequences are SGHDT and YYEEEE. The CDR3 covers 16 residues. J gave up 1 base and V 3 bases, and 7 bases lay outside the gene matches. The variable domain in full, with the rest retrieved from reference TRBV5-6 and TRBJ2-4, is DAGVTQSPTHLIKTRGQQVTLRCSPKSGHDTVSWYQQALGQGPQFIFQYYEEEERQRGNFPDRFSGHQFPNYSSELNVNALLLGDSALYLCASSSLTGLAKNIQYFGAGTRLSVL.

The genes are TRBV9 and TRBJ1-3; 8 bases are a match to TRBD1. The V segment lost 7 bases and the J segment 0 bases; nucleotides outside the gene matches: 3. The CDR3 runs to 14 residues. Germline V gene data show CDR1 as SGDLS and CDR2 as YYNGEE. CDR3 sequence (DNA): TGTGCCAGCGGGACAGGTCCCTCTGGAAACACCATATATTTT. The encoded protein is CASGTGPSGNTIYF.

As regards this clone: Possible read error: a much larger clone is one base away. The identical CDR3 is also encoded by other nucleotide sequences in the sample. This chain joins TRBV5-1 and TRBJ2-1; a possible D gene is TRBD1 (5 bases). The V end was cut by 4 bases, the J end by 0 bases, with 11 bases between. Germline CDR1 SGHRS, CDR2 YFSETQ. This CDR3 spans 15 amino acids. The DNA of the CDR3 is TGCGCCAGCAGCGCTGACAGTAGCTCCTACAATGAGCAGTTCTTC. It yields the protein CASSADSSSYNEQFF.

This chain uses TRBV5-1 with TRBJ1-4; D might be TRBD1 (5 bases). Trimming cost V 1 base and J 0 bases, with 19 bases left between them. Germline CDR1 is SGHRS and CDR2 is YFSETQ. This CDR3 comprises 19 residues. The CDR3 bases are TGCGCCAGCAGCTTGAGAGTCTCCGGGGCCCGTGCAACTAATGAAAAACTGTTTTTT. Translating gives CASSLRVSGARATNEKLFF. Drawing the rest from reference TRBV5-1 and TRBJ1-4, the complete variable domain is KAGVTQTPRYLIKTRGQQVTLSCSPISGHRSVSWYQQTPGQGLQFLFEYFSETQRNKGNFPGRFSGRQFSNSRSEMNVSTLELGDSALYLCASSLRVSGARATNEKLFFGSGTQLSVL.

The rearrangement uses TRBV4-1 and TRBJ2-3; TRBD2 agrees at 10 bases. The CDR3 loop spans 15 amino acids. With 4 bases clipped from V and 3 bases from J, the junction kept 4 bases outside the gene matches. The germline gives CDR1 MGHRA, CDR2 YSYEKL. DNA of the CDR3: TGCGCCAGCAGCCGACGGACTAGCGGAACAGATACGCAGTATTTT. Its translation: CASSRRTSGTDTQYF.

This clone was recorded at least ten times. This same CDR3 is encoded by further DNA sequences in the sample. This rearrangement joins TRBV5-1 to TRBJ2-1; TRBD2 agrees at 9 bases. Per the germline V gene, CDR1 is SGHRS and CDR2 is YFSETQ. The CDR3 is made up of 15 amino acids. V lost 0 bases and J lost 4; bases outside the gene matches: 2. CDR3 loop: CASSLDSGGYNEQFF. In nucleotides, the CDR3 is TGCGCCAGCAGCTTGGATAGCGGGGGATACAATGAGCAGTTCTTC.

This sequence joins TRBV5-6 and TRBJ1-5; D perhaps matches TRBD1 (5 bases). Germline CDR1 reads SGHDT; CDR2 reads YYEEEE. The CDR3 spans 15 residues. Trimming took 1 base from V and 3 from J, leaving 11 bases between them. The DNA of the CDR3 is TGTGCCAGCAGCTTGCTCGACAGCCCCAATCAGCCCCAGCATTTT. Translation gives CASSLLDSPNQPQHF.

The chain uses TRBV27 and TRBJ2-3, with D tentatively TRBD1 (5 bases). The CDR3 spans 14 residues. The V end lost 0 bases, the J end lost 5 bases, and 9 bases lay between the germline ends. CDR1 MNHEY and CDR2 SMNVEV come from the germline V gene (reference sequence). The CDR3 here is CASSLSRQGDTQYF. The DNA of the CDR3 is TGTGCCAGCAGTTTATCGCGGCAGGGAGATACGCAGTATTTT.

This clone was seen a few times. This chain links TRBV5-4 with TRBJ2-7; the match to TRBD1 covers 9 bases. Germline V lookup: CDR1 SGHNT, CDR2 YYREEE (reference sequence). With 4 bases clipped from V and 5 bases from J, the junction kept 10 bases outside the gene matches. This CDR3 contains 15 residues. CDR3 protein: CASSPTGTGHHEQYF. For the CDR3, the DNA is TGTGCCAGCAGCCCCACCGGGACAGGGCATCACGAGCAGTACTTC.

This clone was recorded a few times. The chain combines TRBV27 with TRBJ2-3; D ambiguous. Germline V gene lookup returns CDR1 MNHEY and CDR2 SMNVEV (reference sequence). The CDR3 runs 13 residues. Trimming took 6 bases from V and 8 from J, leaving 15 bases between them. The CDR3 region is CASRLTSLGTQYF. The CDR3 DNA reads as TGTGCCAGCAGGCTTACCTCCCTGGGTACGCAGTATTTT.

The chain combines TRBV10-1 with TRBJ1-1; TRBD1 is a possible D gene (5 bases). The CDR3 is made up of 12 amino acids. The germline V gene encodes CDR1 WNHNN and CDR2 SYGVQD (reference sequence). Trimming left V 6 bases short and J 7 bases short, with 12 bases between. The CDR3 sequence: CASSRRDGEAFF. As DNA, the CDR3 is TGCGCCAGCAGCCGCCGGGACGGTGAAGCTTTCTTT.

This rearrangement joins TRBV9 to TRBJ1-1, with 9 bases lining up with TRBD1. J gave up 1 base and V 4 bases, and 5 bases lay outside the gene matches. The CDR3 extends over 15 amino acids. The germline V gene has CDR1 SGDLS and CDR2 YYNGEE. Here the CDR3 DNA reads TGTGCCAGCAGCACGGGACAGGGAAGGAACACTGAAGCTTTCTTT. It translates to CASSTGQGRNTEAFF.

The V gene is TRBV25-1, the J gene TRBJ2-3; 9 nucleotides align to TRBD1. This CDR3 is 16 amino acids long. J gave up 4 bases and V 6 bases, and 11 bases lay outside the gene matches. Germline V gene data show CDR1 as MGHDK and CDR2 as SYGVNS. The CDR3 DNA reads TGTGCCAGCAGCGCCGGACAGGGGACGAGGGCAGATACGCAGTATTTT. This codes for CASSAGQGTRADTQYF. Full variable domain (rest looked up from reference TRBV25-1 and TRBJ2-3): EADIYQTPRYLVIGTGKKITLECSQTMGHDKMYWYQQDPGMELHLIHYSYGVNSTEKGDLSSESTVSRIRTEHFPLTLESARPSHTSQYLCASSAGQGTRADTQYFGPGTRLTVL.

In this sample, this clone turned up a few times. The gene calls are TRBV7-9 and TRBJ2-7; maybe TRBD1 (6 bases). This CDR3 contains 16 residues. Germline values: CDR1 SEHNR, CDR2 FQNEAQ (reference sequence). V was trimmed by 1 base and J by 4 bases, leaving 17 bases between them. The CDR3 DNA reads as TGTGCCAGCAGCTTAGATATGGGCCAGGGGCGGTACGAGCAGTACTTC. Its translation is CASSLDMGQGRYEQYF.

The rearrangement links TRBV11-1 to TRBJ2-3; no firm D call. Germline V gene lookup returns CDR1 SGHAT and CDR2 FQDESV (reference sequence). Deletions cut 2 bases from V and 2 bases from J, with 8 bases between. The CDR3 totals 14 residues. The CDR3 region is CASSLRRSTDTQYF. DNA for the CDR3: TGTGCCAGCAGCTTACGCAGATCCACAGATACGCAGTATTTT.

This chain links TRBV9 with TRBJ2-1, with 12 bases matching TRBD2. Germline trimming cut 3 bases from V and 7 bases from J; bases unmatched to any gene: 8. Germline-derived CDR1 and CDR2 are SGDLS and YYNGEE. The CDR3 length is 16 residues. The CDR3 spells CASSAAQLAGGNEQFF. The CDR3, as DNA: TGTGCCAGCAGCGCTGCCCAACTAGCGGGAGGTAATGAGCAGTTCTTC. Based on the CDR3 plus reference TRBV9 and TRBJ2-1, the full variable domain is DSGVTQTPKHLITATGQRVTLRCSPRSGDLSVYWYQQSLDQGLQFLIQYYNGEERAKGNILERFSAQQFPDLHSELNLSSLELGDSALYFCASSAAQLAGGNEQFFGPGTRLTVL.